The present T cell receptor beta chain was sequenced within a study of blood T cells in healthy people across ages (dated by TCRdb to about 2015). General notes on the study: Template switching captured roughly one uniquely barcoded TCR beta cDNA molecule per two T cells in model experiments. To track age-related changes in TCR beta repertoire diversity, the study relied on deep sequencing normalized with unique cDNA molecular identifiers. The donors were split into four age groups: young (average 16 years), middle-aged (39), aged (approximately 59) and long-lived (approximately 89). To avoid experimental bias, donors of different ages were distributed randomly across sequencing lanes. Using the same blood draw, the study looked at two additional independent replicas of 1 million unique cDNA reads for two donors, one aged 18 to 29 and the other aged 80 or older.

The donors were roughly 38 Caucasian individuals from Russia, aged roughly 6 to 95 years, who were systemically healthy. Each donor gave roughly 11 milliliters of peripheral blood, drawn into EDTA-treated Vacutainer tubes. Ficoll-Paque density-gradient centrifugation was used to isolate PBMCs, with at least 6 million obtained per sample. Total RNA was extracted from PBMCs with Trizol reagent, with at least 6 micrograms obtained per sample. For every donor, flow cytometry on a PBMC aliquot measured the percentage of naive CD45RAhigh/CD27high T cells. This clonotype was observed at least ten times. No cognate antigen has been identified for it. It has no much larger one-base neighbor in the sample; base qualities were not kept. General study outcomes and caveats: Compared with the aged group, the long-lived group had more naive CD4+ T cells, fewer expanded clones and increased TCR diversity, suggesting age selection. Conclusive comparison of naive and antigen-experienced compartments was prevented by the profiling of bulk unsorted PBMCs. A strong correlation was found between observed TCR beta diversity and the percentage of naive T cells measured by flow cytometry. Because donor CMV infection status was unknown, age-related changes in expanded clonotypes were potentially confounded. Observed TCR beta diversity per million T cells fell roughly linearly with age, and a significant reduction was already apparent by age around 39. Estimates of total diversity based on one million sequenced T cells were regarded as lower bounds and as underestimates.

The receptor library was made with 5' RACE. Sequenced on an Illumina HiSeq 2500. A second PCR of roughly 7 to 11 cycles was performed with a sample-barcoded 5' primer and a J-beta primer mix. Each TCR beta cDNA molecule received a unique molecular identifier from a template-switch 5' adaptor carrying 12 random nucleotides. Each sample yielded at least 2.5 million CDR3-containing paired-end reads. All of the RNA was converted into first-strand cDNA using the Mint cDNA synthesis kit, with a TRBC-specific oligonucleotide serving as the primer. Following uracil-DNA glycosylase treatment, all cDNA underwent a first 18-cycle PCR with the universal primers M1SS and BC2_uni_R. As for the authors' bioinformatics: For normalization, 1 million high-quality reads, each with a distinct molecular identifier, were randomly selected from each sample. Reads with shared molecular identifiers were discarded instead of being binned into consensus sequences. MiTCR, with a Q25 quality threshold and the strictest error-elimination algorithm, was used for CDR3 identification, clonotype clustering and error correction. A nonparametric unseen species model with Euler transformation was used to estimate a lower bound on total TCR beta diversity. In-frame beta chains were kept once TCRdb had trimmed the public reads at Q25 with fastp and called clones with MiXCR. Duplicate CDR3 protein sequences are folded into a single record with the most common DNA and genes. These V and J calls rely on TCRdb rather than the paper's analysis. The sample profile shows some 920,000 distinct CDR3 sequences; roughly 50% of them were found once. Roughly 23% of the sample goes to the ten largest clones.

Relative to germline, V is 0 bases shorter and J is 1 base shorter, with 3 bases between their ends. For CDR1 and CDR2, the germline V gene lists SGDLS and YYNGEE. Its CDR3 holds 13 amino acids, cysteine through phenylalanine. Only CDR3 DNA is held: 39 bases, read in frame from base 1. The receptor chain draws on TRBV9 and TRBJ2-3, with an unclear D gene assignment. Specimen: blood. The clonotype originates from a woman between 55 and 75 years old in good health. In nucleotide form, the sequence is TGTGCCAGCAGCGTAGCGGGCACAGATACGCAGTATTTT. Translated, this gives CASSVAGTDTQYF.